This T cell receptor (beta chain) was sequenced in a study of OX40 agonist ivuxolimab in advanced cancers. Overall study: Across the patients, intravenous ivuxolimab was delivered every 2 weeks at 0.01 to 10 mg/kg.

This clone appeared a single time. Assay: immunoSEQ multiplex PCR; the TCRdb copy retains only in-frame clones and omits some. This repertoire shows some 80,000 clones, around 93% found once; its top ten account for less than 10%. The sequencing used CD4+ or CD8+ T cells sorted from blood, collected in a trial of the OX40 agonist ivuxolimab. The receptor was isolated from an adult with an advanced solid tumor such as melanoma, head and neck, liver or kidney cancer.

The CDR3 coding sequence is TGTGCCAGTACCATCTGGGGGGACACCATATATTTT. Protein product: CASTIWGDTIYF. The chain recombines TRBV19 with TRBJ1-3; D possibly corresponds to TRBD1 (5 bases). Germline V CDR1 and CDR2: LNHDA, SQIVND (reference sequence). The V and J ends lost 7 bases and 8 bases respectively, with 12 bases between them. The CDR3 has 12 amino acids.